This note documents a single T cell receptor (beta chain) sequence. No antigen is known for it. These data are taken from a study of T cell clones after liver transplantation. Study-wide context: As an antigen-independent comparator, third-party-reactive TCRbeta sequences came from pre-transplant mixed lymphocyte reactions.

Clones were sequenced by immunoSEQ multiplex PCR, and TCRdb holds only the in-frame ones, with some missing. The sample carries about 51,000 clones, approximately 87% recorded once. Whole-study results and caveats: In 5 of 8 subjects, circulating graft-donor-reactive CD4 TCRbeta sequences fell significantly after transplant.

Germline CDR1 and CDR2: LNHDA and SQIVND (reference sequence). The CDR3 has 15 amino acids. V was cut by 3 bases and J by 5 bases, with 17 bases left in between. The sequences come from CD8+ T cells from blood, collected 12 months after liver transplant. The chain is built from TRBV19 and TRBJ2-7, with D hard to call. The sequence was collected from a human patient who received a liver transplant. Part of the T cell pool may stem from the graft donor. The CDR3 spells CASSITSPPSDEQYF. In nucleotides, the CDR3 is TGTGCCAGTAGTATTACGAGCCCCCCAAGCGACGAGCAGTACTTC.